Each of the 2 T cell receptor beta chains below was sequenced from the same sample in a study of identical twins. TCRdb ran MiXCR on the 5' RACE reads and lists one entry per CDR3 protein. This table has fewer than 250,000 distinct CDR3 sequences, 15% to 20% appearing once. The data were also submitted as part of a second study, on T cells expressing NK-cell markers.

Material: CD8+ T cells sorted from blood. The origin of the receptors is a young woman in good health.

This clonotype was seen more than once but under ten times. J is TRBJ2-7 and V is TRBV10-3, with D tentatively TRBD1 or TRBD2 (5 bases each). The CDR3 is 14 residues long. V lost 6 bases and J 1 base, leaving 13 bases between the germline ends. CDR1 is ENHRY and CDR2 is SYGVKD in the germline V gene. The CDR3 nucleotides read TGTGCCATCAGGACCGGGACGGCTTCCTACGAGCAGTACTTC. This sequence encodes CAIRTGTASYEQYF.

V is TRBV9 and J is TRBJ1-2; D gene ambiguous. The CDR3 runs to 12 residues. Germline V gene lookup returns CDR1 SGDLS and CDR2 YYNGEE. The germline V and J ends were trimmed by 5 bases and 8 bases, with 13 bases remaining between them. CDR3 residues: CASSQRLGGYTF. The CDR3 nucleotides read TGTGCCAGCAGTCAACGTCTAGGAGGCTACACCTTC.